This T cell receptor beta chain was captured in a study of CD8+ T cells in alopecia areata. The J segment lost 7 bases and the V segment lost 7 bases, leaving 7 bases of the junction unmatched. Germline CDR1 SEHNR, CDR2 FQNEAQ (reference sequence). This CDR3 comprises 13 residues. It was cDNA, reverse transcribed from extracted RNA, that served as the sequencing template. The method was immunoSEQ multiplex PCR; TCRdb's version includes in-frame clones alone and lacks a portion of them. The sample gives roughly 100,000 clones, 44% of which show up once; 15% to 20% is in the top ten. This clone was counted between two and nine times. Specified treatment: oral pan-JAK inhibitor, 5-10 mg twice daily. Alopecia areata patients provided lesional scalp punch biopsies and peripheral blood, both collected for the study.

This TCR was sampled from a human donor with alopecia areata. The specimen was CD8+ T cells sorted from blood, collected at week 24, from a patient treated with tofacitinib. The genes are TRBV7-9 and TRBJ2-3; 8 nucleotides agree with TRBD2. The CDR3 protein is CASNRGGWNTQYF. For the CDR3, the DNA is TGTGCCAGCAACCGGGGGGGCTGGAATACGCAGTATTTT.